A selection of T cell receptor beta chains follows, all from one sample in a study of CD8 T cells in ankylosing spondylitis. TCRdb called the 5' RACE reads again in MiXCR, with one record for every CDR3 protein. This sample has tens of thousands of distinct CDR3 sequences, with more than 5.5% found just once. Sequenced input: blood, either unsorted or a sorted T cell fraction (not recorded which). These TCRs come from a male donor with ankylosing spondylitis or in good health (not recorded which). CDR3s include the opening cysteine and the closing phenylalanine or tryptophan. D genes are given only for firm matches. Clone size, where shown, is once, few, many, or a class for clones that have expanded.

CDR3nt	CDR3aa	d_gene	v_gene	j_gene	abundance
TGTGCCAGCAGCCCTAGCGGGAGGTCCTACAATGAGCAGTTCTTC	CASSPSGRSYNEQFF	TRBD2	TRBV11-2	TRBJ2-1	many
TGTGCCATCATGAGGGGGATTGAGACCGGGGAGCTGTTTTTT	CAIMRGIETGELFF	.	TRBV10-3	TRBJ2-2	many
TGTGCCAGCAGCCCACCCGCTAGGGTCACCGGGGAGCTGTTTTTT	CASSPPARVTGELFF	.	TRBV7-9	TRBJ2-2	few
TGTGCCAGCAGCCACATCGACGAGCAGTTCTTC	CASSHIDEQFF	.	TRBV6-5	TRBJ2-1	many
TGTGCCAGCAGCCGAGCCCGACAGGGTACCTATGGCTACACCTTC	CASSRARQGTYGYTF	TRBD1	TRBV3-1	TRBJ1-2	.
TGTGCCAGCTCACCACCCGGGAGCGGGTCCTCCGAGCAGTACTTC	CASSPPGSGSSEQYF	.	TRBV18	TRBJ2-7	.
TGTGCCAGTAGTAGGACAGGGAACACTGAAGCTTTCTTT	CASSRTGNTEAFF	TRBD1	TRBV19	TRBJ1-1	.
TGTGCCAGCAGCCAAGTCACGGGGGAGCTGTTTTTT	CASSQVTGELFF	.	TRBV4-2	TRBJ2-2	many
TGTGCCAGCTCACCACGGAGAGAGACGGGAGGAAACACCATATATTTT	CASSPRRETGGNTIYF	.	TRBV18	TRBJ1-3	many
TGTGCCAGCAGCTTGGGGCTCTTCTACTGCTACACCTTC	CASSLGLFYCYTF	.	TRBV5-4	TRBJ1-2	.
TGTGCCAGCAGCTCACCTGGTGGGGCAACTAATGAAAAACTGTTTTTT	CASSSPGGATNEKLFF	.	TRBV7-2	TRBJ1-4	many
TGTGCCAGCAGTTTTCGACTAGGTCTGGGTGAGCAGTACTTC	CASSFRLGLGEQYF	.	TRBV12-3/TRBV12-4	TRBJ2-7	many
TGTGCCAGCAGTCCCCGCGACAGGGTTATGAACACTGAAGCTTTCTTT	CASSPRDRVMNTEAFF	TRBD1	TRBV27	TRBJ1-1	many
TGTGCCAGCTGCAACAGGGATAAGGGCGGCTACACCTTC	CASCNRDKGGYTF	.	TRBV27	TRBJ1-2	many
TGCAGTGCTACATTTTACAGGGGTAGCTCCTACAATGAGCAGTTCTTC	CSATFYRGSSYNEQFF	TRBD1	TRBV20-1	TRBJ2-1	many
TGTGCCAGCAGCCCGGGGACGGGTAGCAATCAGCCCCAGCATTTT	CASSPGTGSNQPQHF	.	TRBV28	TRBJ1-5	many
TGTGCCAGCAGCCTCCTCGGGGGAGCGGGATGGTCCAATGAGCAGTTCTTC	CASSLLGGAGWSNEQFF	TRBD2	TRBV3-1	TRBJ2-1	.
TGTGCCAGCAGCAAGGGCCAGACTGAAGCTTTCTTT	CASSKGQTEAFF	.	TRBV6-1	TRBJ1-1	.
TGTGCCAGCAGCCAAGACCTAGCGGGAGGGCTGCAGTACTTC	CASSQDLAGGLQYF	TRBD2	TRBV14	TRBJ2-7	.
TGTGCCAGCAGCTTGAGTACAGGGTCAGGGGCCAACGTCCTGACTTTC	CASSLSTGSGANVLTF	.	TRBV5-5	TRBJ2-6	many
TGCGCCAGCAGCTTACAGGGGGGCACTGAAGCTTTCTTT	CASSLQGGTEAFF	TRBD1	TRBV5-1	TRBJ1-1	many
TGCAGTGCTAGAGATGGCCGGAATGAGCAGTTCTTC	CSARDGRNEQFF	.	TRBV20-1	TRBJ2-1	many
TGCGCCAGCAGCTTGGCATCCGTCAATGAGCAGTTCTTC	CASSLASVNEQFF	.	TRBV5-1	TRBJ2-1	many
TGTGCCAGCAGTTTAGGCCTCGGGGAGCTGTTTTTT	CASSLGLGELFF	.	TRBV12-3/TRBV12-4	TRBJ2-2	many
TGTGCCAGCACCCGACAGGGAACAGCTTGGGACAATGAGCAGTTCTTC	CASTRQGTAWDNEQFF	TRBD1	TRBV11-2	TRBJ2-1	.
TGTGCCATCAGGCCGGCGGGGCGCGGTGGCTACACCTTC	CAIRPAGRGGYTF	.	TRBV10-3	TRBJ1-2	many
TGTGCTAGTGGTCTCCAACCTCCGGACCAGGACTACTTC	CASGLQPPDQDYF	.	TRBV12-5	TRBJ2-4	few
TGCAGTGCTAGCTGGCAGGGGCAGGGCGAGCAGTACTTC	CSASWQGQGEQYF	.	TRBV20-1	TRBJ2-7	many